The entry below describes one TCR beta chain. Its target is not known. The data belong to a study of shared clonotypes between healthy human individuals. Naive CD8 cells lacked CD45RO, underwent positive selection for CCR7 and left out terminally differentiated effector memory CD45RA+ cells. Assay: immunoSEQ multiplex PCR; the TCRdb copy retains only in-frame clones and omits some. The table lists about 2.1 million clones, 93% of them singletons. The germline CDR1 and CDR2 sequences are MDHEN and SYDVKM. Trimming stripped 7 bases from V and 6 bases from J, with 16 bases between. This CDR3 is 14 amino acids long. Regarding the study as a whole: On the whole, naive subsets had larger estimated richness than memory subsets had.

Sequences were obtained from naive CD8+ T cells from PBMCs. The receptor was isolated from a man aged 18 to 30 in good health. Some clones in this sample may be carry-over from other donors' samples. The chain recombines TRBV28 with TRBJ2-1; D is unclear. The CDR3 is CASTLMTAANEQFF. CDR3 sequence (DNA): TGTGCCAGCACCCTTATGACGGCGGCCAATGAGCAGTTCTTC.